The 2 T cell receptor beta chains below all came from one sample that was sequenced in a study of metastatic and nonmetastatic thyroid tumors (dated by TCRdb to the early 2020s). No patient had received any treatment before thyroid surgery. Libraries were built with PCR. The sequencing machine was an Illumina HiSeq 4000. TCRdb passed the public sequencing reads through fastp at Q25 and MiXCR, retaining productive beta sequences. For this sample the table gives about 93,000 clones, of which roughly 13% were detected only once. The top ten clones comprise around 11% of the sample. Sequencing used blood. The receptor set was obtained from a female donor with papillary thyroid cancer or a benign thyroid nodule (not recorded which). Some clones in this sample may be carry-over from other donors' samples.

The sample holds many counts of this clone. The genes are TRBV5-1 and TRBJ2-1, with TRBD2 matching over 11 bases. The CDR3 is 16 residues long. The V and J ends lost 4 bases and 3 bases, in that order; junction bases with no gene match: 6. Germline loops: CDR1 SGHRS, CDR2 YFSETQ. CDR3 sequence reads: CASSTGTSGNYNEQFF. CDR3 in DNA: TGCGCCAGCAGCACCGGGACTAGCGGAAACTACAATGAGCAGTTCTTC.

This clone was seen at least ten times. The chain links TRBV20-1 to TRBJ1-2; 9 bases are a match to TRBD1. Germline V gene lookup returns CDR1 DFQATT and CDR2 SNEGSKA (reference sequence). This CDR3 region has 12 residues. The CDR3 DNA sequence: TGCGGGGGACAGGGCGAAAGTTATGGCTACACCTTC. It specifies CGGQGESYGYTF.